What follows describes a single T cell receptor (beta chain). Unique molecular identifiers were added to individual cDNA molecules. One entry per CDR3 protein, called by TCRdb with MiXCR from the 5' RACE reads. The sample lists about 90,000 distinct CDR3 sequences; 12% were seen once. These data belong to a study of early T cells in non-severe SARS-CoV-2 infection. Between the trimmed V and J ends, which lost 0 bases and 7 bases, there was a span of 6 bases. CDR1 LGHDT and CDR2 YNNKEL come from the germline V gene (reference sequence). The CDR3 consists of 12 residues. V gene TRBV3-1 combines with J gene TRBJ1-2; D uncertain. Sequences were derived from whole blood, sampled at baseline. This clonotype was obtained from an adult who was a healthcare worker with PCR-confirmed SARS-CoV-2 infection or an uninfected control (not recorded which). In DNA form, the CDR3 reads TGTGCCAGCAGCCAAGACCCGTCTGGCTACACCTTC. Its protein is CASSQDPSGYTF.